These 27 T cell receptor beta chains came from one sample sequenced in a study of shared clonotypes between healthy human individuals. Here immunoSEQ multiplex PCR was the method, and the copy in TCRdb shows in-frame clones only, minus some. Of more than 2 million clones detected, approximately 94% appear once; the ten largest clones hold 0.85% to 1.2%. CD45RO-negative CD8 cells positively selected for CCR7 made up the naive population, which excluded terminally differentiated effector memory CD45RA+ cells. Sequencing was carried out using naive CD8+ T cells sorted from blood. The receptors derive from a man younger than 35 in good health.

The chain combines TRBV28 with TRBJ2-2; D is possibly TRBD1 (6 bases). This CDR3 region has 16 residues. V was pared by 6 bases and J by 5 bases, with 19 bases between. Per the germline V gene, CDR1 is MDHEN and CDR2 is SYDVKM. The CDR3: CASSPRSLRGTGELFF. DNA of the CDR3: TGTGCCAGCAGCCCTCGGTCGCTCAGGGGAACCGGGGAGCTGTTTTTT. The variable domain in full, completed from reference TRBV28 and TRBJ2-2, reads DVKVTQSSRYLVKRTGEKVFLECVQDMDHENMFWYRQDPGLGLRLIYFSYDVKMKEKGDIPEGYSVSREKKERFSLILESASTNQTSMYLCASSPRSLRGTGELFFGEGSRLTVL.

This CDR3 reads CASRGLSGGTDTQYF. The CDR3 bases are TGTGCCAGCAGGGGTTTGTCAGGGGGCACAGATACGCAGTATTTT. J is TRBJ2-3 and V is TRBV5-4; maybe TRBD1 (6 bases). Between the trimmed V and J ends, which lost 5 bases and 1 base, there was a span of 14 bases. The CDR3 is 15 amino acids. Per germline, CDR1 SGHNT and CDR2 YYREEE (reference sequence).

The rearrangement uses TRBV4-1 and TRBJ1-4; possibly TRBD1 for D (5 bases). The CDR3 spans 16 residues. The ends were cut back, 0 bases at V and 8 bases at J, with 16 bases in the middle. In germline, CDR1 is MGHRA, CDR2 YSYEKL. The DNA for the CDR3 is TGCGCCAGCAGCCAAGAATTTAGGCAGGGAAACGAAAAACTGTTTTTT. Translation: CASSQEFRQGNEKLFF.

The chain carries TRBV30 and TRBJ2-2; the D is unclear. The CDR3 is 10 amino acids. V lost 8 bases, J lost 6 bases, and 7 bases lay in between. Germline V gene lookup returns CDR1 GTSNPN and CDR2 SVGIG (reference sequence). The CDR3 coding sequence is TGTGCCCTACTGGCCGGGGAGCTGTTTTTT. Translating gives CALLAGELFF.

This sequence joins TRBV11-2 and TRBJ2-1; D is tentatively TRBD1 or TRBD2 (5 bases each). V was trimmed by 1 base and J by 5 bases, leaving 9 bases between them. Looked up from germline, CDR1 is SGHAT and CDR2 is FQNNGV. The CDR3 totals 14 residues. CDR3 coding DNA: TGTGCCAGCAGCTTAGGAGGGGCCCACAATGAGCAGTTCTTC. Protein product: CASSLGGAHNEQFF.

Here the CDR3 reads CASSSENRDEQYF. CDR3 in DNA: TGTGCCAGCAGCTCAGAGAACAGGGACGAGCAGTACTTC. The rearrangement uses TRBV7-9 and TRBJ2-7, with a possible D match to TRBD1 (6 bases). Germline V lookup: CDR1 SEHNR, CDR2 FQNEAQ (reference sequence). The ends were cut back, 4 bases at V and 5 bases at J, with 12 bases in the middle. The CDR3 consists of 13 residues.

This clone has only one observation. V and J are TRBV13 and TRBJ1-1, with a weak D call TRBD1 (5 bases). The CDR3 has 15 residues. Germline CDR1 reads PRHDT; CDR2 reads FYEKMQ (reference sequence). V shed 8 bases and J shed 5 bases, with 21 bases lying between them. In DNA form, the CDR3 reads TGTGCCAGCGCCCCCTTACTTCAGGGTGGAACTGAAGCTTTCTTT. Translation gives CASAPLLQGGTEAFF.

V usage is TRBV5-8 and J usage is TRBJ1-1, with D uncertain. Trimming took off 1 base at V and 0 bases at J, with 10 bases between the two ends. The germline V gene encodes CDR1 SGHTS and CDR2 YDEGEE. The CDR3 loop spans 15 amino acids. The CDR3 DNA follows: TGTGCCAGCAGCTTGAACGGACTACTGAACACTGAAGCTTTCTTT. As protein: CASSLNGLLNTEAFF.

The chain recombines TRBV5-4 with TRBJ2-7, with D possibly TRBD1 on 6 matching bases. The CDR3 extends over 12 amino acids. Trimming took 1 base from V and 7 from J, leaving 9 bases between them. Germline assignment: CDR1 SGHNT and CDR2 YYREEE (reference sequence). The CDR3 region has the DNA TGTGCCAGCAGCTTGAACAGGGAAGAGCAGTACTTC. Translated: CASSLNREEQYF.

The gene calls are TRBV5-8 and TRBJ2-7, with 11 bases aligning to TRBD1. J was trimmed by 5 bases and V by 4 bases; bases with no gene match: 5. The CDR3 spans 14 residues. Germline-derived CDR1 and CDR2 are SGHTS and YDEGEE. CDR3 DNA sequence: TGTGCCAGCAGCCCCGGACAGGGGGCAAACGAGCAGTACTTC. This sequence encodes CASSPGQGANEQYF.

The rearrangement joins TRBV6-5 to TRBJ2-1, with D hard to call. The CDR3 runs to 13 residues. From germline, CDR1 is MNHEY and CDR2 SVGAGI. With 2 bases removed from V and 4 bases from J, the gap between germline ends came to 6 bases. CDR3 region: CASSYVRYNEQFF. CDR3 coding DNA: TGTGCCAGCAGTTACGTTAGGTACAATGAGCAGTTCTTC.

The rearrangement uses TRBV7-2 and TRBJ1-6; the D is unclear. CDR1 and CDR2 from the germline V gene are SGHTA and FQGNSA. V lost 2 bases and J lost 4, with 12 bases in between. The CDR3 extends over 16 amino acids. CDR3 in DNA: TGTGCCAGCAGCTTATCTTACCGGGTGTATAATTCACCCCTCCACTTT. Amino acids: CASSLSYRVYNSPLHF.

A note on this clone: This sample includes further DNA sequences coding for the same CDR3. The rearrangement links TRBV11-2 to TRBJ1-2; a weak D match, TRBD1 (6 bases). Trimming left V 3 bases short and J 4 bases short, with 6 bases between. There are 12 residues in the CDR3. CDR1 and CDR2 from the germline V gene are SGHAT and FQNNGV. The CDR3 spells CASSLDSYGYTF. CDR3 nucleotides: TGTGCCAGCAGCTTGGACAGCTATGGCTACACCTTC.

The V call is TRBV19, the J call TRBJ2-7, with 7 bases identical to TRBD1. J lost 6 bases, V lost 10 bases, and 9 bases had no gene match. The CDR3 sequence is 12 residues long. CDR1 is LNHDA, CDR2 SQIVND, per germline (reference sequence). The DNA for the CDR3 is TGTGCCACCCGACAGGGTAACTCCGAGCAGTACTTC. Amino acids: CATRQGNSEQYF.

This chain uses TRBV2 with TRBJ1-6; 8 nucleotides line up with TRBD1. J gave up 10 bases and V 2 bases, and 10 bases lay outside the gene matches. The CDR3 is made up of 16 amino acids. The germline gives CDR1 SNHLY, CDR2 FYNNEI. CDR3 protein: CASSESPRQGYSPLHF. CDR3 DNA: TGTGCCAGCAGTGAATCTCCGAGACAGGGGTACTCACCCCTCCACTTT.

The V and J genes are TRBV5-4 and TRBJ1-1; D ambiguous. Trimming cost V 0 bases and J 1 base, with 4 bases left between them. The germline V gene encodes CDR1 SGHNT and CDR2 YYREEE (reference sequence). CDR3 length: 13 residues. The CDR3 coding sequence is TGTGCCAGCAGCTTGGAACCGAACACTGAAGCTTTCTTT. Translation: CASSLEPNTEAFF.

This clone was seen once. J is TRBJ1-2 and V is TRBV12-1; no check of the table's D call, TRBD1, against the DNA was made. TRBV12-1 is listed as a pseudogene. The CDR3 runs 10 residues. The CDR3 region is CASSQYGYTF. The CDR3 coding sequence is TGTGCCAGTTCGCAGTATGGCTACACCTTC.

V gene TRBV5-1 combines with J gene TRBJ2-7, with 9 positions matching TRBD1. CDR1 SGHRS and CDR2 YFSETQ come from the germline V gene. This CDR3 has 14 amino acids. Losses at the gene ends were 4 bases for V and 5 bases for J; bases not matched to a gene: 7. The CDR3 coding sequence is TGCGCCAGCAGCACGGGGACAGGGAGACACGAGCAGTACTTC. This gives the protein CASSTGTGRHEQYF.

The chain couples TRBV14 to TRBJ2-7; D is uncertain. Trimming removed 1 base from V and 4 bases from J, with 8 bases in between. Looked up from germline, CDR1 is SGHDN and CDR2 is FVKESK. The CDR3 has 13 residues. In DNA form, the CDR3 reads TGTGCCAGCAGCCAAGGATTCTTTTACGAGCAGTACTTC. Translation: CASSQGFFYEQYF.

The gene calls are TRBV9 and TRBJ1-5; 7 bases match TRBD1. The junction had 5 bases not matched to a gene; V was cut back by 4 bases and J by 1 base. Germline loops: CDR1 SGDLS, CDR2 YYNGEE. This CDR3 contains 15 residues. DNA for the CDR3: TGTGCCAGCAGCCCTCAGGGGGGAAGCAATCAGCCCCAGCATTTT. Translated, it gives CASSPQGGSNQPQHF.

CDR3 loop: CASSFTGGGNEQYF. The CDR3 bases are TGTGCCAGCAGTTTTACAGGGGGTGGCAACGAGCAGTACTTC. The chain couples TRBV27 to TRBJ2-7; 8 nucleotides agree with TRBD1. The germline gives CDR1 MNHEY, CDR2 SMNVEV (reference sequence). The CDR3 consists of 14 residues. V lost 3 bases to trimming and J lost 5 bases; unmatched junction nucleotides: 6.

As for this clone: Other DNA sequences within the sample encode an identical CDR3. The rearrangement uses TRBV27 and TRBJ1-1; D gene unclear. The V gene's germline CDR1 is MNHEY and CDR2 SMNVEV (reference sequence). Between the trimmed V and J ends, which lost 8 bases and 2 bases, there was a span of 9 bases. The length of the CDR3 is 12 residues. CDR3 coding DNA: TGTGCCAGCCGCGGGTACAACACTGAAGCTTTCTTT. Translated, it gives CASRGYNTEAFF.

The chain couples TRBV4-1 to TRBJ2-2, with D possibly called TRBD1 or TRBD2 (6 bases each). CDR1 and CDR2 from the germline V gene are MGHRA and YSYEKL. V shed 5 bases and J shed 2 bases, with 12 bases lying between them. CDR3 length equals 15 residues. As DNA, the CDR3 is TGCGCCAGCAGCTACACAGGGACTAACACCGGGGAGCTGTTTTTT. Protein: CASSYTGTNTGELFF.

The chain joins TRBV4-1 to TRBJ2-1, with 14 bases fitting TRBD2. Per the germline V gene, CDR1 is MGHRA and CDR2 is YSYEKL. The CDR3 spans 15 residues. Trimming at V came to 2 bases and at J to 15 bases, leaving 9 bases not matched to a gene. CDR3: CASSQTTSGRAWRFF. The CDR3 DNA reads TGCGCCAGCAGCCAAACGACTAGCGGGAGGGCCTGGCGGTTCTTC.

The J gene is TRBJ1-4, the V gene TRBV5-4; D not resolved. Trimming stripped 4 bases from V and 7 bases from J, with 11 bases between. The CDR3 runs 13 residues. Per germline, CDR1 SGHNT and CDR2 YYREEE (reference sequence). In nucleotides, the CDR3 is TGTGCCAGCAGCGCTCGAGGGTCTGAAAAACTGTTTTTT. Translated, it gives CASSARGSEKLFF.

Worth noting for this clone: The sample holds other DNA sequences that translate to the same CDR3. The chain couples TRBV27 to TRBJ2-7; TRBD1 aligns across 7 bases. CDR1 is MNHEY and CDR2 is SMNVEV in the germline V gene (reference sequence). The V and J ends lost 5 bases and 4 bases, in that order; junction bases with no gene match: 5. The CDR3 totals 13 residues. CDR3 coding DNA: TGTGCCAGCAGTCCCGGGACAGCTTACGAGCAGTACTTC. Amino acid sequence: CASSPGTAYEQYF.

As regards this clone: Other DNA sequences in the sample encode the same CDR3. J is TRBJ2-7 and V is TRBV9; TRBD1 matches at 9 bases. Germline CDR1 SGDLS, CDR2 YYNGEE. The CDR3 sequence is 15 residues long. The V gene end was trimmed by 4 bases and the J gene end by 2 bases; junction bases not matched to a gene: 7. In DNA form, the CDR3 reads TGTGCCAGCAGCCCCTCCGGGACAGGGACCTACGAGCAGTACTTC. It yields the protein CASSPSGTGTYEQYF.